The T cell receptor beta chain described here comes from a study of early T cells in non-severe SARS-CoV-2 infection. Broader study findings: Database matching using VDJdb favored anti-spike CD8 responses, with private and CD4 specificities left missing.

This clonotype was found many times. Its antigen is undetermined. The germline V gene encodes CDR1 SQVTM and CDR2 ANQGSEA. V lost 7 bases, J lost 1 base, and 9 bases stayed unmatched. The CDR3 is 14 amino acids. TCRdb re-called the 5' RACE reads through MiXCR, storing one row per CDR3 protein. The sample holds some 82,000 distinct CDR3 sequences, 5% to 7% seen once. Sequencing was performed on whole blood. V usage is TRBV29-1 and J usage is TRBJ1-1, with 7 bases that match TRBD1. The origin of this receptor is an adult who was a healthcare worker with PCR-confirmed SARS-CoV-2 infection or an uninfected control (not recorded which). The CDR3 reads CSGLKGQTNTEAFF. The CDR3 DNA reads as TGCAGCGGGCTCAAGGGACAGACGAACACTGAAGCTTTCTTT. Combining the CDR3 with reference TRBV29-1 and TRBJ1-1 gives the whole variable domain SAVISQKPSRDICQRGTSLTIQCQVDSQVTMMFWYRQQPGQSLTLIATANQGSEATYESGFVIDKFPISRPNLTFSTLTVSNMSPEDSSIYLCSGLKGQTNTEAFFGQGTRLTVV.